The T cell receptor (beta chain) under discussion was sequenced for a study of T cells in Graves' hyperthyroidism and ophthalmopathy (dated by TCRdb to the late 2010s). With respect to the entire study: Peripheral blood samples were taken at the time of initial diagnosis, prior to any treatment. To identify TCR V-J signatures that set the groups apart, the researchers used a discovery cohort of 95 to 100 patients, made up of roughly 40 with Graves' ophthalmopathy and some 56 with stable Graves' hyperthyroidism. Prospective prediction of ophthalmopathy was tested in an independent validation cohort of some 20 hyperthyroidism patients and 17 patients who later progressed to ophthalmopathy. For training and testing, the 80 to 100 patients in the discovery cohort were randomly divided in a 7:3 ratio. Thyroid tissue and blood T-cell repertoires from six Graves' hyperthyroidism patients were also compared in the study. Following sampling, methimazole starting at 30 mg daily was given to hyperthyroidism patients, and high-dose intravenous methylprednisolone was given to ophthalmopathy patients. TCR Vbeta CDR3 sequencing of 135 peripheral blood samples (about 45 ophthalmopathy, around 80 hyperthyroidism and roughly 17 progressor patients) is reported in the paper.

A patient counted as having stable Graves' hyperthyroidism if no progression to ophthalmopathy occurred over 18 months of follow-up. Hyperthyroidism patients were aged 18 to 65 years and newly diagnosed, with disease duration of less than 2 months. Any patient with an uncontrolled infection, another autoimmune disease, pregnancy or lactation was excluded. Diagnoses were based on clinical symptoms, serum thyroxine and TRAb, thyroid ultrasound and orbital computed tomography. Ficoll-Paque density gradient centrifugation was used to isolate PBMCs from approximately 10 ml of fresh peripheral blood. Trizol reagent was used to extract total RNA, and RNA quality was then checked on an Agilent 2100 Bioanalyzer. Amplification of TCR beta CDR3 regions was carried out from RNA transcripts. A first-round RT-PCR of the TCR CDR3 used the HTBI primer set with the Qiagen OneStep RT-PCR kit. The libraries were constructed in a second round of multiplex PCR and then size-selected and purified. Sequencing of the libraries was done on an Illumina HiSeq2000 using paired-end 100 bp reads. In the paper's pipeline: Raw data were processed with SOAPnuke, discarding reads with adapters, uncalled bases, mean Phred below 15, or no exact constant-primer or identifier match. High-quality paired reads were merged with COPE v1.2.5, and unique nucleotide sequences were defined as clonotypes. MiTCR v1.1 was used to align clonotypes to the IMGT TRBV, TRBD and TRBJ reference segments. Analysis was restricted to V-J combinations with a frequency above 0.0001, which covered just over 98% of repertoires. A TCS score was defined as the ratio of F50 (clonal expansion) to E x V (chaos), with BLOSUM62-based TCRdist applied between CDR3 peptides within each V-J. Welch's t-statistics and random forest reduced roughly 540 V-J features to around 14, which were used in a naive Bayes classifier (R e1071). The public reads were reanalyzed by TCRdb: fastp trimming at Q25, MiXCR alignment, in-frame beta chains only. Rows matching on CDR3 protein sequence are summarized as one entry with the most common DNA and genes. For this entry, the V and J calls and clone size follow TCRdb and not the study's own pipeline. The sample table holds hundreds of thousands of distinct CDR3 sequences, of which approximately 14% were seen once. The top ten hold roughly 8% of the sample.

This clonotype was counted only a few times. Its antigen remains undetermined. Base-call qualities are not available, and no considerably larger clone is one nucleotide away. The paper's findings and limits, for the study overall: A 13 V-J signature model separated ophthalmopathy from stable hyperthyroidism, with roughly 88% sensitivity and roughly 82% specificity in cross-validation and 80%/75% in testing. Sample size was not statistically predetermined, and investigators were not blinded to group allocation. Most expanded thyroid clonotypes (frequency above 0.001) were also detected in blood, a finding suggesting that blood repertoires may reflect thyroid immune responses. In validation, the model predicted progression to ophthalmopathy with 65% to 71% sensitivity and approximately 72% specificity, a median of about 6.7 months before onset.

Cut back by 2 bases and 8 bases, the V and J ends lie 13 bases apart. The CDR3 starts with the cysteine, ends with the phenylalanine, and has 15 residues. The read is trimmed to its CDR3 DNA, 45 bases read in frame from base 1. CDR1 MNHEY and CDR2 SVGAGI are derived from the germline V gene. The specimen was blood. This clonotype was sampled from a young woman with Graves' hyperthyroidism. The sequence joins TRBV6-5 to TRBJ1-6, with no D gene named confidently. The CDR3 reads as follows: CASSYGVTGDSPLHF. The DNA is TGTGCCAGCAGTTACGGGGTCACCGGCGATTCACCCCTCCACTTT.